This T cell receptor beta chain was sequenced for a study of CD8 T cells in ankylosing spondylitis. Study-level points and caveats: Seemingly distinctive of ankylosing spondylitis blood was a TCR beta motif formed by eight highly homologous variants. Reported data indicate significant enrichment of disease-linked clones within matched ankylosing spondylitis synovial fluid.

By quantitative 5'-RACE with molecular barcodes, the TCR beta libraries were made. TCRdb analysed the 5' RACE reads with MiXCR anew, one entry per CDR3 protein. Here the sample spans a few hundred thousand distinct CDR3 sequences, roughly 10% being singletons. The CDR3 contains 14 residues. Trimming cost V 2 bases and J 6 bases, with 8 bases left between them. Germline V gene lookup returns CDR1 MNHEY and CDR2 SVGAGI. There are many counts of this clonotype. Antigen unknown. The chain couples TRBV6-5 to TRBJ1-6; maybe TRBD1 (5 bases). This receptor was obtained from a male donor with ankylosing spondylitis or in good health (not recorded which). Sequencing was carried out using blood, either unsorted or a sorted T cell fraction (not recorded which). CDR3 nucleotide sequence: TGTGCCAGCAGTTACGGGGGAACTAATTCACCCCTCCACTTT. This translates into CASSYGGTNSPLHF.